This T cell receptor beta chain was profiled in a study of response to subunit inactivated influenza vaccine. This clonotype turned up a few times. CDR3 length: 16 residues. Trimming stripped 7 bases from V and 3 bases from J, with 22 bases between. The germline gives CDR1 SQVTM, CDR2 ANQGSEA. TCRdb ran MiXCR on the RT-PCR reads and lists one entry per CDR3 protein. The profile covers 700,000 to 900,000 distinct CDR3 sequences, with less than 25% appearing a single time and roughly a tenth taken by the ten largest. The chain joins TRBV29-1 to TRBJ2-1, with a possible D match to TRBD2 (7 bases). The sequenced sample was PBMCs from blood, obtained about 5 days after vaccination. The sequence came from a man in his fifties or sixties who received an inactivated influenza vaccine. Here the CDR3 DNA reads TGCAGCGCCCGCCCTGAGAGGGGGGGGTTCTACAATGAGCAGTTCTTC. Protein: CSARPERGGFYNEQFF.